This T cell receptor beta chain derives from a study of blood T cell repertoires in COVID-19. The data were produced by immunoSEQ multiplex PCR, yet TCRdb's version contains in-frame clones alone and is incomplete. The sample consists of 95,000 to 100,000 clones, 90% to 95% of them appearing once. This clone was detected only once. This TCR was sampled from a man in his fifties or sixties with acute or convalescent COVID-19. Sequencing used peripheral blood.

CDR3 DNA sequence: TGTGCCACCAGTGCCCCAGCGGGGGATGAGCAGTTCTTC. This sequence encodes CATSAPAGDEQFF. V is TRBV24-1 and J is TRBJ2-1; the match to TRBD2 covers 8 bases. CDR3 length: 13 residues. V shed 5 bases and J 8 bases; nucleotides not matched to a gene: 4. Germline lookup yields CDR1 KGHDR and CDR2 SFDVKD.